Included here is one TCR beta chain sequence, with context. As processed by the authors: Reference gene primers were amplified, and this amplification served to estimate nucleated cell counts. TCRdb's table, derived via immunoSEQ multiplex PCR, lists solely in-frame clones and lacks some. The D gene and trimming were derived from the DNA, and the V and J assignments and clone size from that table. The sample contains more than 250,000 clones, approximately 83% of which appear only once. These data belong to a study of blood T cell repertoires in COVID-19. The overall study: Samples taken during acute and convalescent COVID-19 were collected in the United States, Italy and Spain.

V lost 2 bases to trimming and J lost 4 bases, with 11 bases between them. CDR1 MNHNY and CDR2 SVGAGI come from the germline V gene (reference sequence). The CDR3 runs 14 residues. Input material: peripheral blood. The sequence was collected from a woman under 40 who had recovered from COVID-19. The chain carries TRBV6-6 and TRBJ2-5, with TRBD1 as a possible D gene (5 bases). CDR3 DNA sequence: TGTGCCAGCAGTTACCGCAGGGATGTAGAGACCCAGTACTTC. It specifies CASSYRRDVETQYF.